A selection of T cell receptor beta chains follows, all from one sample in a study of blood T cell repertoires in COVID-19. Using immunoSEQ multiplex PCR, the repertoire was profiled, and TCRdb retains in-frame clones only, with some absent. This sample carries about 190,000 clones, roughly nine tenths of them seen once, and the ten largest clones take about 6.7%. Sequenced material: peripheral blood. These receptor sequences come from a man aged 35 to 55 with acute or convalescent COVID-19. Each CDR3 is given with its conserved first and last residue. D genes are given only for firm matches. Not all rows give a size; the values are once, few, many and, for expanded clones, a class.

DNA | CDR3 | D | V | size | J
TGCGCCAGCAGCCGACGACAGGGAAGTTCGGATACGCAGTATTTT | CASSRRQGSSDTQYF | TRBD1 | TRBV4-1 | NA | TRBJ2-3
TGTGCCAGCAGCTCCCCGTCCAGGGAAATGAACACTGAAGCTTTCTTT | CASSSPSREMNTEAFF | NA | TRBV7-9 | once | TRBJ1-1
TGTGCAAGTCGCCCTAGACTAGCGGGGGGGCAGGAGACCCAGTACTTC | CASRPRLAGGQETQYF | NA | TRBV12-2 | NA | TRBJ2-5
TGCGCCAGCAGCCAAGATTTCGGGAATTACGAGCAGTACTTC | CASSQDFGNYEQYF | NA | TRBV4-3 | NA | TRBJ2-7
TGTGCCAGCAGCTCGAGAGCAGGGGGGAACTATGGCTACACCTTC | CASSSRAGGNYGYTF | TRBD1 | TRBV7-2 | NA | TRBJ1-2
TGCGCCAGCAGCTCTGGGACAGGGGGCGCCCCCTCCTACGAGCAGTACTTC | CASSSGTGGAPSYEQYF | TRBD1 | TRBV5-1 | once | TRBJ2-7
TGTGCCAGCAGCGTAGTGGGACAGACCGGAAACACCATATATTTT | CASSVVGQTGNTIYF | TRBD1 | TRBV9 | NA | TRBJ1-3
TGTGCCAGCAGCTTACACGGGGGGGCTTATGGGTTCTTC | CASSLHGGAYGFF | TRBD2 | TRBV7-2 | NA | TRBJ2-1
TGTGCCAGCAGTTACTCTGGTCCTAGCCAACAGTACTTC | CASSYSGPSQQYF | NA | TRBV6-5 | NA | TRBJ2-5
TGCAGCGTAGTTGGGGGGGCGGTAGGCTACGAGCAGTACTTC | CSVVGGAVGYEQYF | NA | TRBV29-1 | NA | TRBJ2-7
TGTGCCACCAGTGATTCCCTTAGGGGGGATACGCAGTATTTT | CATSDSLRGDTQYF | NA | TRBV24-1 | once | TRBJ2-3
TGTGCCAGCAGTAATACAGGGACCTCACCCCTCCACTTT | CASSNTGTSPLHF | NA | TRBV27 | NA | TRBJ1-6
TGTGCCAGTAGCGATGGGGCAGGACCCTACCCCATGAACACTGAAGCTTTCTTT | CASSDGAGPYPMNTEAFF | NA | TRBV19 | few | TRBJ1-1
TGTGCCTGTCTTCCCCCACTGACAGGGGTAATGAACACTGAAGCTTTCTTT | CACLPPLTGVMNTEAFF | TRBD1 | TRBV30 | NA | TRBJ1-1
TGTGCCAGCAGTTTGAGGGGGAACTATGGCTACACCTTC | CASSLRGNYGYTF | NA | TRBV12-3/TRBV12-4 | NA | TRBJ1-2
TGTGCCAGCAGCCAAGATAATGGGTGGGGCCACCTAGCCAAAAACATTCAGTACTTC | CASSQDNGWGHLAKNIQYF | NA | TRBV3-1/TRBV3-2 | NA | TRBJ2-4
TGTGCCAGTCCGGACCTCTCATGGGGGGAACTGTTTTTT | CASPDLSWGELFF | NA | TRBV19 | NA | TRBJ1-4
TGTGCCAGCAGCCCGGTGTACTCCGAGCAGTACTTC | CASSPVYSEQYF | NA | TRBV6-5 | NA | TRBJ2-7
TGTGCCAGCAGTACCCAGGGGGCCGGTGAAAAACTGTTTTTT | CASSTQGAGEKLFF | TRBD1 | TRBV6-2/TRBV6-3 | NA | TRBJ1-4
TGTGCCAGCAGAAAACAGGGGGGACATAATGAAAAACTGTTTTTT | CASRKQGGHNEKLFF | TRBD1 | TRBV27 | NA | TRBJ1-4
TGTGCCAGCAGCCAAAAGACTCGCCAACCATGGTCTGGGGCCAACGTCCTGACTTTC | CASSQKTRQPWSGANVLTF | NA | TRBV7-2 | NA | TRBJ2-6
TGTGCCAGCAGCCAACCTAGAGGGACAGGGAGGGATTCACCCCTCCACTTT | CASSQPRGTGRDSPLHF | TRBD1 | TRBV3-1/TRBV3-2 | NA | TRBJ1-6
TGTGCCAGCAGGAGCCCTAGCACAGATACGCAGTATTTT | CASRSPSTDTQYF | NA | TRBV6-4 | NA | TRBJ2-3
TGTGCCAGTAGTATAGATTTGACCCGACAGACAGGGAGATCCAATCAGCCCCAGCATTTT | CASSIDLTRQTGRSNQPQHF | TRBD1 | TRBV19 | NA | TRBJ1-5
TGTGCCACCAGCAGGTCCCGGACAGGGGGCGATTCACCCCTCCACTTT | CATSRSRTGGDSPLHF | TRBD1 | TRBV15 | NA | TRBJ1-6
TGTGCCACCAGTGAGCGCGGCCCGGGGGGGACCCAGTACTTC | CATSERGPGGTQYF | TRBD2 | TRBV24-1 | NA | TRBJ2-5
TGTGCCAGCAGCCTAACCTCAAGCACAGATACGCAGTATTTT | CASSLTSSTDTQYF | NA | TRBV7-6 | NA | TRBJ2-3
TGTGCCAGCAGCTTGGCCGAGGGCGCGAACACTGAAGCTTTCTTT | CASSLAEGANTEAFF | NA | TRBV5-4 | NA | TRBJ1-1
TGTGCCAGCACAGTTTTGGACGAGCAGTACTTC | CASTVLDEQYF | NA | TRBV2 | NA | TRBJ2-7
TGTGCCAGCAGCCTCTGGACTAGCGCACAAGAGACCCAGTACTTC | CASSLWTSAQETQYF | TRBD2 | TRBV4-2 | NA | TRBJ2-5